These 25 T cell receptor beta chains came from one sample sequenced in a study of blood T cell repertoires in COVID-19. Here immunoSEQ multiplex PCR was the method, and the copy in TCRdb shows in-frame clones only, minus some. Found here are 250,000 to 350,000 clones, roughly 89% of them singletons; the top ten hold about 0.94%. Sequenced material: peripheral blood. Receptors originate from a woman in her thirties or forties who had recovered from COVID-19.

The CDR3 DNA reads as TGTGCCAGCAGCCTACCGCGGACAGGGGGCTCCTACAATGAGCAGTTCTTC. Translated: CASSLPRTGGSYNEQFF. The chain links TRBV7-9 to TRBJ2-1; 10 bases are shared with TRBD1. Germline loops: CDR1 SEHNR, CDR2 FQNEAQ (reference sequence). Trimming cost V 5 bases and J 0 bases; bases outside gene matches: 7. The CDR3 spans 17 residues. The full variable domain, with the rest looked up from reference TRBV7-9 and TRBJ2-1, is DTGVSQNPRHKITKRGQNVTFRCDPISEHNRLYWYRQTLGQGPEFLTYFQNEAQLEKSRLLSDRFSAERPKGSFSTLEIQRTEQGDSAMYLCASSLPRTGGSYNEQFFGPGTRLTVL.

The V gene is TRBV6-2 or TRBV6-3, the J gene TRBJ1-3, with D uncertain. V was cut by 5 bases and J by 0 bases, with 5 bases left in between. This CDR3 is 13 amino acids long. Looked up from germline, CDR1 is MNHEY and CDR2 is SVGEGT. CDR3 amino acids: CASSPNSGNTIYF. The CDR3 nucleotides are TGTGCCAGCAGTCCCAACTCTGGAAACACCATATATTTT.

The V gene is TRBV6-2 or TRBV6-3, the J gene TRBJ1-5; no definite D call. V lost 5 bases to trimming and J lost 4 bases, with 9 bases between them. The CDR3 sequence is 13 residues long. The V gene's germline CDR1 is MNHEY and CDR2 SVGEGT. As DNA, the CDR3 is TGTGCCAGCAGTCCCCTTTTTAATCAGCCCCAGCATTTT. It translates to CASSPLFNQPQHF.

The chain has TRBV7-2 and TRBJ1-2, with TRBD1 as a possible D gene (6 bases). The CDR3 sequence is 14 residues long. The germline CDR1 and CDR2 sequences are SGHTA and FQGNSA. V was cut by 5 bases and J by 6 bases, with 16 bases left in between. The CDR3 spells CASSRSRGANGYTF. CDR3 coding DNA: TGTGCCAGCAGCAGGAGTCGGGGGGCTAATGGCTACACCTTC.

The CDR3 bases are TGCGCCAGCAGCTTGGGACTAGCGGGAGGGATTGGCGAGCAGTACTTC. Translation gives CASSLGLAGGIGEQYF. This chain connects TRBV5-1 to TRBJ2-7; the match to TRBD2 covers 14 bases. Germline CDR1 SGHRS, CDR2 YFSETQ. The trim removed 0 bases at V and 6 bases at J, leaving 5 bases unmatched. CDR3 length: 16 residues.

The chain links TRBV6-5 to TRBJ1-1; 8 bases align to TRBD1. Germline loops: CDR1 MNHEY, CDR2 SVGAGI. The CDR3 extends over 11 amino acids. J gave up 11 bases and V 7 bases, and 6 bases lay outside the gene matches. CDR3 amino acids: CASTSGGGAFF. The CDR3, as DNA: TGTGCCAGCACCTCAGGGGGCGGCGCTTTCTTT.

The chain combines TRBV19 with TRBJ1-1; 10 positions agree with TRBD1. V was pared by 6 bases and J by 4 bases, with 5 bases of the junction left unmatched. Germline values: CDR1 LNHDA, CDR2 SQIVND (reference sequence). The CDR3 extends over 14 amino acids. In nucleotides, the CDR3 is TGTGCCAGTAGCCGACAGGGGGCTTCCACTGAAGCTTTCTTT. It translates to CASSRQGASTEAFF.

This sequence joins TRBV4-1 and TRBJ2-1; D is uncertain. Germline V gives CDR1 MGHRA, CDR2 YSYEKL. Trimming left V 1 base short and J 5 bases short, with 15 bases between. The CDR3 covers 16 residues. The CDR3 region has the DNA TGCGCCAGCAGCCAAGTCCCAGACTCTCCCCACAATGAGCAGTTCTTC. It codes for CASSQVPDSPHNEQFF.

The rearrangement uses TRBV7-9 and TRBJ1-6; 9 bases are a match to TRBD1. Trimming cost V 7 bases and J 5 bases; bases outside gene matches: 3. The CDR3 sequence is 14 residues long. Germline V gene lookup returns CDR1 SEHNR and CDR2 FQNEAQ (reference sequence). The CDR3 reads CASNRQGDNSPLHF. The CDR3 coding sequence is TGTGCCAGCAACCGACAGGGGGATAATTCACCCCTCCACTTT.

The CDR3 reads CASSSPPPAGGPTDTQYF. In DNA, the CDR3 is TGTGCCAGCAGCTCCCCCCCTCCGGCGGGAGGGCCCACAGATACGCAGTATTTT. This chain joins TRBV5-6 and TRBJ2-3, with 9 bases identical to TRBD2. From germline, CDR1 is SGHDT and CDR2 YYEEEE. V lost 3 bases, J lost 2 bases, and 13 bases stayed unmatched. The CDR3 spans 18 residues.

The V gene is TRBV6-4, the J gene TRBJ1-5; no definite D call. V was shortened by 11 bases and J by 5 bases, with 22 bases between the two germline ends. This CDR3 spans 15 amino acids. Germline loops: CDR1 MRHNA, CDR2 SNTAGT. The CDR3 sequence is CAGEPGFRADQPQHF. CDR3 sequence (DNA): TGTGCCGGGGAGCCCGGATTCCGAGCAGATCAGCCCCAGCATTTT.

This clone occurred once. This rearrangement joins TRBV4-2 to TRBJ2-1, with TRBD2 identical over 10 bases. Germline CDR1 and CDR2: LGHNA and YNFKEQ. Losses at the gene ends were 1 base for V and 4 bases for J; bases not matched to a gene: 4. This CDR3 comprises 16 residues. As DNA, the CDR3 is TGTGCCAGCAGCCAAGTCCTAGCGGGGGAGTACAATGAGCAGTTCTTC. It encodes CASSQVLAGEYNEQFF.

This clone was observed once. The chain carries TRBV19 and TRBJ2-5; 9 nucleotides align to TRBD1. Losses at the gene ends were 5 bases for V and 2 bases for J; bases not matched to a gene: 9. The CDR3 has 16 amino acids. Per the germline V gene, CDR1 is LNHDA and CDR2 is SQIVND (reference sequence). The CDR3 sequence: CASSGTGKGPQETQYF. CDR3 DNA sequence: TGTGCCAGTAGTGGGACAGGGAAGGGGCCACAAGAGACCCAGTACTTC.

The sample holds one count of this clone. V and J are TRBV6-5 and TRBJ2-3, with TRBD2 matching over 11 bases. This CDR3 spans 14 amino acids. V lost 6 bases and J lost 3; bases outside the gene matches: 2. The germline V gene has CDR1 MNHEY and CDR2 SVGAGI. This chain's CDR3 is CASRLAGATDTQYF. In nucleotides, the CDR3 is TGTGCCAGCAGACTAGCGGGAGCGACAGATACGCAGTATTTT.

This CDR3 reads CASSPPNSILHNEQFF. The CDR3 coding sequence is TGTGCCAGCTCACCACCTAATAGCATCCTCCACAATGAGCAGTTCTTC. This chain links TRBV18 with TRBJ2-1; D gene uncertain. V was clipped by 0 bases and J by 5 bases, with 14 bases between them. CDR1 is KGHSH and CDR2 is LQKENI in the germline V gene. The CDR3 runs to 16 residues.

CDR3 loop: CASSGSGANVLTF. The CDR3 coding sequence is TGTGCCAGCTCGGGTAGTGGGGCCAACGTCCTGACTTTC. This rearrangement joins TRBV11-3 to TRBJ2-6; D is uncertain. Trimming took off 8 bases at V and 3 bases at J, with 8 bases between the two ends. Germline V gives CDR1 SGHNT, CDR2 YENEEA. The CDR3 covers 13 residues.

The chain links TRBV13 to TRBJ2-7; D is ambiguous. The length of the CDR3 is 13 residues. V was pared by 4 bases and J by 0 bases, with 7 bases between. Germline V gene sequence: CDR1 PRHDT, CDR2 FYEKMQ (reference sequence). The CDR3 sequence is CASSYSTSYEQYF. The CDR3, as DNA: TGTGCCAGCAGCTACTCCACCTCCTACGAGCAGTACTTC.

The chain employs TRBV7-3 and TRBJ2-6; D might be TRBD1 (5 bases). In germline, CDR1 is SGHTA, CDR2 FQGTGA. The CDR3 spans 18 residues. V was cut by 4 bases and J by 3 bases, with 19 bases left in between. The CDR3 nucleotides are TGTGCCAGCAGCTCCGCCCAGGGAATCAACGGTGGGGCCAACGTCCTGACTTTC. Translating it yields CASSSAQGINGGANVLTF.

V gene TRBV27 combines with J gene TRBJ2-1; 14 bases align to TRBD2. After removal of 6 bases from V and 2 bases from J, the junction contained 6 bases not matched to a gene. Germline CDR1 reads MNHEY; CDR2 reads SMNVEV (reference sequence). This CDR3 has 17 residues. DNA for the CDR3: TGTGCCAGCAGGACCCGACTAGCGGGAGGGCCCTACAATGAGCAGTTCTTC. Translated, it gives CASRTRLAGGPYNEQFF.

Comments on this clone: The same CDR3 arises from other DNA sequences in this sample as well. V is TRBV6-1 and J is TRBJ1-1; D not certain. From germline, CDR1 is MNHNS and CDR2 SASEGT. CDR3 length equals 14 residues. The V end lost 0 bases, the J end lost 4 bases, and 9 bases lay between the germline ends. This CDR3 is CASSEALRGTEAFF. The DNA for the CDR3 is TGTGCCAGCAGTGAAGCGCTTCGGGGCACTGAAGCTTTCTTT.

The chain joins TRBV18 to TRBJ1-1; weak D call: TRBD1 (5 bases). The CDR3 is made up of 12 amino acids. V dropped 3 bases and J dropped 8 bases, with 10 bases sitting between them. Germline assignment: CDR1 KGHSH and CDR2 LQKENI. The CDR3 bases are TGTGCCAGCTCACCCACAGACAGAGAAGCTTTCTTT. It encodes CASSPTDREAFF.

The V and J genes are TRBV24-1 and TRBJ1-3; possible D gene TRBD1, 6 bases. Per germline, CDR1 KGHDR and CDR2 SFDVKD. Trimming pared 3 bases from V and 0 bases from J, leaving 8 bases between. CDR3 size: 15 residues. The CDR3 spells CATSDTGSSGNTIYF. Here the CDR3 DNA reads TGTGCCACCAGTGATACAGGGTCCTCTGGAAACACCATATATTTT.

This sequence joins TRBV3-1 (or the pseudogene TRBV3-2) and TRBJ2-5; possible D gene TRBD2, 6 bases. The CDR3 consists of 14 residues. V lost 7 bases, J lost 9 bases, and 21 bases lay in between. Germline loops: CDR1 LGHDT, CDR2 YNNKEL (reference sequence). The CDR3 nucleotides are TGTGCCAGCACCCTCGATAGCGGCGGGTGGCCCCAGTACTTC. Protein product: CASTLDSGGWPQYF.

This chain uses TRBV7-2 with TRBJ1-1, with 9 bases identical to TRBD1. The length of the CDR3 is 16 residues. V gave up 2 bases and J gave up 1 base; unmatched junction bases: 5. Looked up from germline, CDR1 is SGHTA and CDR2 is FQGNSA. In nucleotides, the CDR3 is TGTGCCAGCAGCTTATGGGGGGGACAGGGGAACACTGAAGCTTTCTTT. Protein product: CASSLWGGQGNTEAFF.

V gene TRBV11-2 combines with J gene TRBJ2-1, with D hard to call. V lost 0 bases to trimming and J lost 0 bases, with 6 bases between them. The CDR3 extends over 15 amino acids. CDR1 SGHAT and CDR2 FQNNGV come from the germline V gene. The CDR3 is CASSLEVSSYNEQFF. DNA for the CDR3: TGTGCCAGCAGCTTAGAGGTTAGCTCCTACAATGAGCAGTTCTTC.